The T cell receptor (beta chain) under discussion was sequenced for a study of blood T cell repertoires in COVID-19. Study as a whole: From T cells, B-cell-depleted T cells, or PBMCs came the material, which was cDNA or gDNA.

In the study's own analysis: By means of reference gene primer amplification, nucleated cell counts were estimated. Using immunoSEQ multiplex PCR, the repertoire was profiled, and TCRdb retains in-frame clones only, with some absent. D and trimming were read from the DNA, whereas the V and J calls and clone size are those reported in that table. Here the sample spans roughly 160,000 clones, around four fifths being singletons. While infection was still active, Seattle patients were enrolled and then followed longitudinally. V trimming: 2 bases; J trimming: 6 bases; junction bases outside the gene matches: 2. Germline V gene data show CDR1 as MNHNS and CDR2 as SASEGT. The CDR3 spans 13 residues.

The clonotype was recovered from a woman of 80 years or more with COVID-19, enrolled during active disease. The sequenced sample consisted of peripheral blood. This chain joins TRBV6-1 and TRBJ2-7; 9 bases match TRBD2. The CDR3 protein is CASSEIAGVEQYF. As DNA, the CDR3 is TGTGCCAGCAGTGAAATAGCGGGGGTCGAGCAGTACTTC.